The T cell receptor beta chain under discussion was sequenced for a study of T cells in Graves' hyperthyroidism and ophthalmopathy (dated by TCRdb to between 2019 and 2020). About the full investigation: Peripheral blood samples were taken at initial diagnosis, before any treatment was given. Thyroid tissue and blood T-cell repertoires from about six Graves' hyperthyroidism patients were also compared in the study. TCR V-J signatures able to tell the groups apart were searched for in a discovery cohort of some 97 patients, of whom 40 to 45 had Graves' ophthalmopathy and around 57 had stable Graves' hyperthyroidism. The approximately 90 discovery patients were randomly split 7:3 into training and test sets. After blood sampling, hyperthyroidism patients were treated with methimazole at a starting dose of 30 mg daily, and ophthalmopathy patients were treated with high-dose intravenous methylprednisolone. Prospective prediction of ophthalmopathy was tested in an independent validation cohort consisting of 18 hyperthyroidism patients and more than 15 patients who later progressed to ophthalmopathy. The paper describes TCR Vbeta CDR3 sequencing of 140 or so peripheral blood samples, made up of fewer than 50 ophthalmopathy patients, some 76 hyperthyroidism patients and some 17 progressor patients.

The TCR beta CDR3 regions were amplified from the RNA transcripts. A first-round RT-PCR of the TCR CDR3 used the HTBI primer set with the Qiagen OneStep RT-PCR kit. The libraries were constructed in a second round of multiplex PCR and then size-selected and purified. Sequencing of the libraries was done on an Illumina HiSeq2000 using paired-end 100 bp reads. Concerning the study's data processing: Raw data were processed with SOAPnuke, discarding reads with adapters, uncalled bases, mean Phred below 15, or no exact constant-primer or identifier match. COPE v1.2.5 was used to merge the high-quality paired reads, and each unique nucleotide sequence was defined as a clonotype. MiTCR v1.1 was used to align clonotypes to the IMGT TRBV, TRBD and TRBJ reference segments. Analysis was restricted to V-J combinations with a frequency above 0.0001, which covered approximately 99% of repertoires. A TCS score was defined as the ratio between F50 (clonal expansion) and ExV (chaos), using BLOSUM62-based TCRdist between CDR3 peptides within each V-J. Welch's t-statistics and random forest reduced 500 to 550 V-J features to about 13, which were used in a naive Bayes classifier (R e1071). The public reads were run again by TCRdb, first through fastp at Q25 and then through MiXCR, and only productive beta chains were kept. Identical CDR3 proteins give one entry, which carries the most common genes and DNA. The V and J calls come from TCRdb's annotation, not from the publication. For this sample the table gives 700,000 or so distinct CDR3 sequences, of which about 14% were detected only once. The ten most abundant clones make up around 12% of the sample.

CDR1 GTSNPN and CDR2 SVGIG were looked up in the germline V gene (reference sequence). The CDR3, from cysteine to phenylalanine, totals 12 residues. This entry keeps only the CDR3 DNA: 36 bases, framed from base 1. This clonotype was counted ten times or more. Its antigen remains unidentified. One end of the junction does not line up with germline, which may come from a read error. In the ophthalmopathy patients, disease was moderately to severely active, with a Clinical Activity Score of 3 or more, a NOSPECS grade of 4 or more, and a duration of less than 3 months. Any patient with an uncontrolled infection, another autoimmune disease, pregnancy or lactation was excluded. Clinical symptoms, serum thyroxine and TRAb, thyroid ultrasound, and orbital computed tomography formed the basis for the diagnoses. PBMCs were isolated from 8 to 10 ml of fresh peripheral blood by Ficoll-Paque density gradient centrifugation. Total RNA was extracted using Trizol reagent, and RNA quality was assessed on an Agilent 2100 Bioanalyzer.

The investigation overall reported the following: A model built on a 13 V-J signature distinguished ophthalmopathy from stable hyperthyroidism, reaching 85% to 90% sensitivity and around 81% specificity in cross-validation and 80%/75% in testing. Most expanded thyroid clonotypes (frequency above 0.001) were also detected in blood, suggesting blood repertoires may reflect thyroid immune responses. Sample size was not statistically predetermined, and blinding of investigators to group allocation was not performed. In validation, the model predicted progression to ophthalmopathy a median of roughly 6.2 months before onset, with 65% to 71% sensitivity and more than 72% specificity.

The chain was built from TRBV30 and TRBJ2-1; TRBD1 might be the D gene, on 6 matching bases. Sequencing was done on a sample of blood. This sequence originates from a woman aged 50 to 65 with Graves' ophthalmopathy. In nucleotide form, the sequence is TGTGCTTGGACAGAACTTTACAATGAGCAGTTCTTC. This gives the protein CAWTELYNEQFF. When the CDR3 is completed using the reference TRBV30 and TRBJ2-1 genes on either side, the full variable domain is SQTIHQWPATLVQPVGSPLSLECTVEGTSNPNLYWYRQAAGRGLQLLFYSVGIGQISSEVPQNLSASRPQDRQFILSSKKLLLSDSGFYLCAWTELYNEQFFGPGTRLTVL.